These 25 T cell receptor beta chains were all obtained from the same sample, sequenced in a study of cytomegalovirus exposure and HLA in healthy donors. Primers for the PCR totalled 60 Vbeta and 13 Jbeta. Clones were read by immunoSEQ multiplex PCR, and TCRdb kept only the in-frame ones, dropping some. This table has roughly 130,000 clones, around 70% appearing once. Sequencing was carried out using PBMCs. These receptors originate from a man aged 40-49 years in good health and CMV-seropositive.

The gene calls are TRBV21-1 and TRBJ2-5; the DNA was not compared with TRBD1, the D call given in the table. The last part of the DNA fits TRBJ2-7 better; the J call may be wrong. TRBV21-1 is tagged as a pseudogene. CDR3 size: 15 residues. The CDR3 loop reads CASRRKGVSTYEQYF. Here the CDR3 DNA reads TGTGCCAGCAGGCGCAAGGGGGTGTCAACCTACGAGCAGTACTTC.

Only a few counts were recorded for this clone. This chain links TRBV29-1 with TRBJ1-4, with 7 bases identical to TRBD1. The CDR3 length is 14 residues. V lost 7 bases and J lost 4; bases outside the gene matches: 9. CDR1 and CDR2 (germline): SQVTM, ANQGSEA. CDR3 sequence: CSAARTGFNEKLFF. The DNA of the CDR3 is TGCAGCGCCGCCCGGACAGGCTTTAATGAAAAACTGTTTTTT.

The chain recombines TRBV7-9 with TRBJ1-2, with a tentative D call TRBD1 (6 bases). The V end was cut by 6 bases, the J end by 2 bases, with 13 bases between. Looked up from germline, CDR1 is SEHNR and CDR2 is FQNEAQ (reference sequence). This CDR3 is built from 14 residues. CDR3 sequence (DNA): TGTGCCAGCAGACCCGGGACACAGAACTATGGCTACACCTTC. This sequence encodes CASRPGTQNYGYTF.

The gene calls are TRBV5-1 and TRBJ2-7, with 14 bases aligning to TRBD2. J was trimmed by 9 bases and V by 0 bases; bases with no gene match: 5. Germline V gene lookup returns CDR1 SGHRS and CDR2 YFSETQ. The CDR3 is 15 residues long. The DNA of the CDR3 is TGCGCCAGCAGCTTGGGACTAGCGGGAGGGACTGCGCAGTACTTC. It specifies CASSLGLAGGTAQYF.

The chain combines TRBV7-2 with TRBJ2-5; D ambiguous. The V and J ends lost 4 bases and 2 bases respectively, with 2 bases between them. Germline V gene sequence: CDR1 SGHTA, CDR2 FQGNSA. The CDR3 contains 11 residues. The CDR3 bases are TGTGCCAGCAGCTCACAAGAGACCCAGTACTTC. This gives the protein CASSSQETQYF.

The V and J genes are TRBV15 and TRBJ1-3; no definite D call. The CDR3 consists of 16 residues. V gave up 0 bases and J gave up 1 base, with 10 bases separating them. Germline loops: CDR1 LNHNV, CDR2 YYDKDF (reference sequence). CDR3 nucleotides: TGTGCCACCAGCAGAGATCGCCGGGGATCTGGAAACACCATATATTTT. This encodes CATSRDRRGSGNTIYF. Full variable domain (outside the CDR3, taken from reference TRBV15 and TRBJ1-3): DAMVIQNPRYQVTQFGKPVTLSCSQTLNHNVMYWYQQKSSQAPKLLFHYYDKDFNNEADTPDNFQSRRPNTSFCFLDIRSPGLGDTAMYLCATSRDRRGSGNTIYFGEGSWLTVV.

This sequence joins TRBV5-8 and TRBJ1-1; D is perhaps TRBD1 (5 bases). V lost 1 base and J lost 9, with 13 bases in between. The germline gives CDR1 SGHTS, CDR2 YDEGEE. The CDR3 has 13 residues. The CDR3 protein is CASSLRTGRKAFF. CDR3 DNA sequence: TGTGCCAGCAGCTTGCGCACAGGAAGGAAAGCTTTCTTT.

This chain uses TRBV5-1 with TRBJ1-1; D is uncertain. CDR3 length: 14 residues. V was shortened by 0 bases and J by 7 bases, with 13 bases between the two germline ends. CDR1 and CDR2 from the germline V gene are SGHRS and YFSETQ. CDR3 in DNA: TGCGCCAGCAGCTTGGCCGCTCAGCGTTTTGAAGCTTTCTTT. Encoded protein: CASSLAAQRFEAFF.

This clone was observed a handful of times. The chain is built from TRBV15 and TRBJ1-1; D unclear. Trimming removed 5 bases at V and 6 bases at J, with 13 bases between. The germline V gene encodes CDR1 LNHNV and CDR2 YYDKDF (reference sequence). The CDR3 is 13 residues long. CDR3 sequence (DNA): TGTGCCACCAGCCAAGAGGGTCATTCTGAAGCTTTCTTT. It encodes CATSQEGHSEAFF.

The chain combines TRBV21-1 with TRBJ2-3; the tabulated D call, TRBD2, remains unverified against the DNA. TRBV21-1 is listed as a pseudogene. The length of the CDR3 is 16 residues. CDR3 sequence: CASSKAFSGGADTQYF. CDR3 nucleotides: TGTGCCAGCAGCAAGGCGTTTAGCGGGGGGGCAGATACGCAGTATTTT.

The chain joins TRBV4-2 to TRBJ2-7; D is perhaps TRBD2 (5 bases). V was clipped by 0 bases and J by 2 bases, with 8 bases between them. The CDR3 spans 14 residues. Germline loops: CDR1 LGHNA, CDR2 YNFKEQ. CDR3 protein: CASSQDTRAYEQYF. The DNA of the CDR3 is TGTGCCAGCAGCCAAGATACTAGGGCCTACGAGCAGTACTTC.

The J gene is TRBJ2-1, the V gene TRBV5-1; D perhaps matches TRBD1 (6 bases). Germline V lookup: CDR1 SGHRS, CDR2 YFSETQ. V lost 0 bases and J lost 5, with 12 bases in between. CDR3 length: 15 residues. In nucleotides, the CDR3 is TGCGCCAGCAGCTTGGCTGGGACAAGCAACAATGAGCAGTTCTTC. It specifies CASSLAGTSNNEQFF.

CDR3 sequence reads: CASGGTGVGEKLFF. The CDR3 region has the DNA TGTGCCAGCGGGGGCACAGGGGTCGGCGAAAAACTGTTTTTT. The chain joins TRBV6-1 to TRBJ1-4; 7 nucleotides agree with TRBD1. Trimming at V came to 8 bases and at J to 8 bases, leaving 11 bases not matched to a gene. This CDR3 spans 14 amino acids. Germline V gene sequence: CDR1 MNHNS, CDR2 SASEGT.

This clone has a handful of counts. The V call is TRBV5-1, the J call TRBJ1-5; D gene ambiguous. The germline V gene has CDR1 SGHRS and CDR2 YFSETQ. The CDR3 extends over 13 amino acids. With 7 bases removed from V and 5 bases from J, the gap between germline ends came to 13 bases. CDR3 region: CASSMSGDQPQHF. Written as DNA, the CDR3 is TGCGCCAGCTCGATGTCCGGGGATCAGCCCCAGCATTTT.

This clone was picked up one time. This chain connects TRBV29-1 to TRBJ2-6; 8 positions agree with TRBD1. Trimming removed 3 bases from V and 0 bases from J; junction bases left unmatched: 4. CDR1 and CDR2 from the germline V gene are SQVTM and ANQGSEA. The CDR3 loop spans 16 amino acids. CDR3 loop: CSVEDRANSGANVLTF. The CDR3 DNA is TGCAGCGTTGAGGACAGGGCTAACTCTGGGGCCAACGTCCTGACTTTC.

CDR3 DNA sequence: TGTGCCAGCAGTTACTCCGGGACTTACCTTACACCCCTCCACTTT. It translates to CASSYSGTYLTPLHF. The chain combines TRBV6-5 with TRBJ1-6; D is possibly TRBD1 (5 bases). Trimming shortened V by 0 bases and J by 11 bases, and 14 bases separated the two germline ends. The CDR3 spans 15 residues. From germline, CDR1 is MNHEY and CDR2 SVGAGI.

This rearrangement joins TRBV7-2 to TRBJ1-1; D uncertain. The germline gives CDR1 SGHTA, CDR2 FQGNSA. This CDR3 comprises 14 residues. Trimming pared 5 bases from V and 5 bases from J, leaving 15 bases between. In DNA, the CDR3 is TGTGCCAGCAGCGGCTTCCGGGAGCTGACTGAAGCTTTCTTT. Translating it yields CASSGFRELTEAFF.

This chain uses TRBV29-1 with TRBJ2-1, with 10 bases aligning to TRBD2. The germline V gene has CDR1 SQVTM and CDR2 ANQGSEA. The trim removed 6 bases at V and 4 bases at J, leaving 21 bases unmatched. CDR3 length: 19 residues. The CDR3 region is CSVDPGFLLAGSIYNEQFF. CDR3 in DNA: TGCAGCGTCGATCCAGGGTTCTTACTAGCGGGGTCCATTTACAATGAGCAGTTCTTC.

V gene TRBV10-1 combines with J gene TRBJ2-1; D is possibly TRBD1 (5 bases). Germline V gene lookup returns CDR1 WNHNN and CDR2 SYGVQD (reference sequence). The CDR3 consists of 14 residues. Trimming stripped 0 bases from V and 9 bases from J, with 12 bases between. CDR3 in amino acids: CASSESSGSSEQFF. The CDR3 DNA follows: TGCGCCAGCAGTGAGTCGTCAGGGTCAAGTGAGCAGTTCTTC.

This clone was observed a handful of times. The rearrangement links TRBV6-1 to TRBJ2-5, with TRBD2 as a possible D gene (6 bases). The germline V gene has CDR1 MNHNS and CDR2 SASEGT. The CDR3 contains 12 residues. V lost 8 bases and J lost 2, with 9 bases in between. CDR3 in DNA: TGTGCCAGCGCGGAGGGTCAAGAGACCCAGTACTTC. This sequence encodes CASAEGQETQYF.

The rearrangement joins TRBV28 to TRBJ2-2; the D is unclear. V dropped 3 bases and J dropped 5 bases, with 13 bases sitting between them. The CDR3 spans 15 residues. CDR1 and CDR2 from the germline V gene are MDHEN and SYDVKM. Here the CDR3 reads CASSFSNSPTGELFF. The CDR3 DNA reads as TGTGCCAGCAGTTTCAGTAACAGCCCGACCGGGGAGCTGTTTTTT. Full variable domain (missing parts from reference TRBV28 and TRBJ2-2): DVKVTQSSRYLVKRTGEKVFLECVQDMDHENMFWYRQDPGLGLRLIYFSYDVKMKEKGDIPEGYSVSREKKERFSLILESASTNQTSMYLCASSFSNSPTGELFFGEGSRLTVL.

The V and J genes are TRBV5-4 and TRBJ1-4, with D hard to call. The V gene lost 9 bases and the J gene lost 4 bases, with 7 bases spanning the gap. CDR3 size: 11 residues. Germline V gene data show CDR1 as SGHNT and CDR2 as YYREEE (reference sequence). CDR3 amino acids: CATEYNEKLFF. The CDR3 nucleotides read TGTGCCACCGAGTATAATGAAAAACTGTTTTTT.

The chain links TRBV5-1 to TRBJ2-7; 10 bases agree with TRBD2. Germline V CDR1 and CDR2: SGHRS, YFSETQ. This CDR3 spans 17 amino acids. The ends lost 4 bases at V and 7 bases at J; junction bases unmatched: 17. CDR3 in DNA: TGCGCCAGCAGCCAAAGACAGGGCCTAGCGGGAGTCGGTGAGCAGTACTTC. Protein sequence: CASSQRQGLAGVGEQYF.

This chain uses TRBV27 with TRBJ1-1; 7 nucleotides agree with TRBD1. The CDR3 runs to 15 residues. CDR1 MNHEY and CDR2 SMNVEV come from the germline V gene (reference sequence). V lost 6 bases and J lost 2; bases outside the gene matches: 9. The CDR3 nucleotides are TGTGCCAGCAGCCGTTACAGGGGTTCAAACACTGAAGCTTTCTTT. Translated, it gives CASSRYRGSNTEAFF.

The V call is TRBV28, the J call TRBJ2-5, with a tentative D call TRBD2 (6 bases). The CDR3 covers 13 residues. The V gene lost 6 bases and the J gene lost 0 bases, with 8 bases spanning the gap. From germline, CDR1 is MDHEN and CDR2 SYDVKM. This CDR3 is CASREGYQETQYF. The CDR3 nucleotides read TGTGCCAGCAGGGAGGGGTACCAAGAGACCCAGTACTTC.